The 8 T cell receptor beta chains given below trace back to one sample, sequenced in a study of blood T cell repertoires in COVID-19. The repertoire was sequenced with immunoSEQ multiplex PCR; TCRdb's copy has only in-frame clones and lacks some. This table has roughly 120,000 clones, around four fifths appearing once. Sequences were obtained from peripheral blood. These receptors were collected from a woman in her sixties or seventies with acute or convalescent COVID-19.

The V call is TRBV5-4, the J call TRBJ2-7; 7 bases line up with TRBD1. Germline V CDR1 and CDR2: SGHNT, YYREEE (reference sequence). V was clipped by 4 bases and J by 0 bases; unmatched bases: 10. This CDR3 contains 16 residues. The CDR3 protein is CASSPNPGTASYEQYF. For the CDR3, the DNA is TGTGCCAGCAGCCCGAACCCCGGGACAGCCTCCTACGAGCAGTACTTC.

This clone was seen a single time. The rearrangement joins TRBV7-2 to TRBJ1-1, with D possibly being TRBD1 (6 bases). The CDR3 spans 17 residues. V was pared by 1 base and J by 0 bases, with 15 bases between. Germline V gene lookup returns CDR1 SGHTA and CDR2 FQGNSA. CDR3 protein: CASSLEIYGGLNTEAFF. The CDR3 nucleotides are TGTGCCAGCAGCTTAGAGATTTATGGGGGCCTGAACACTGAAGCTTTCTTT.

The genes are TRBV6-5 and TRBJ1-5; no definite D call. Germline V CDR1 and CDR2: MNHEY, SVGAGI. CDR3 length: 16 amino acids. V gave up 0 bases and J gave up 6 bases, with 15 bases separating them. CDR3 sequence reads: CASSYSLPPGGQPQHF. The CDR3 nucleotides read TGTGCCAGCAGTTACTCGTTACCCCCAGGAGGTCAGCCCCAGCATTTT.

CDR3 in DNA: TGTGCCAGTAGTATAGGACAGGGTATCGGTGGCTACACCTTC. It encodes CASSIGQGIGGYTF. The chain couples TRBV19 to TRBJ1-2, with 7 bases lining up with TRBD1. Trimming removed 1 base from V and 7 bases from J; junction bases left unmatched: 6. Germline CDR1 is LNHDA and CDR2 is SQIVND (reference sequence). The CDR3 runs 14 residues. Drawing the rest from reference TRBV19 and TRBJ1-2, the complete variable domain is DGGITQSPKYLFRKEGQNVTLSCEQNLNHDAMYWYRQDPGQGLRLIYYSQIVNDFQKGDIAEGYSVSREKKESFPLTVTSAQKNPTAFYLCASSIGQGIGGYTFGSGTRLTVV.

The V and J genes are TRBV18 and TRBJ2-1; 11 nucleotides line up with TRBD2. The CDR3 spans 16 residues. Trimming removed 3 bases from V and 6 bases from J; junction bases left unmatched: 7. Per the germline V gene, CDR1 is KGHSH and CDR2 is LQKENI. The CDR3 sequence: CASSPLTSGSLNEQFF. The CDR3 nucleotides are TGTGCCAGCTCACCCTTAACTAGCGGGAGTCTCAATGAGCAGTTCTTC.

The rearrangement links TRBV3-1 (or the pseudogene TRBV3-2) to TRBJ1-5; D unclear. The germline V gene encodes CDR1 LGHDT and CDR2 YNNKEL (reference sequence). This CDR3 contains 15 residues. V lost 1 base and J lost 3, with 10 bases in between. Written as DNA, the CDR3 is TGTGCCAGCAGCCAAGGTTTAGTACCCAATCAGCCCCAGCATTTT. Encoded protein: CASSQGLVPNQPQHF.

This clone was recorded once. The chain recombines TRBV19 with TRBJ1-5; TRBD1 might be the D (6 bases). The CDR3 consists of 16 residues. Germline CDR1 and CDR2: LNHDA and SQIVND (reference sequence). V gave up 4 bases and J gave up 6 bases, with 19 bases separating them. DNA for the CDR3: TGTGCCAGTAGTACCTACAGGGAAGGTGTTACTCAGCCCCAGCATTTT. Protein: CASSTYREGVTQPQHF.

This clone was seen only once. J is TRBJ1-3 and V is TRBV6-5; D remains unclear. CDR3 length: 15 amino acids. CDR1 and CDR2 from the germline V gene are MNHEY and SVGAGI. Trimming cost V 2 bases and J 4 bases, with 12 bases left between them. The CDR3 sequence: CASSYDSTLGNTIYF. The CDR3 DNA reads TGTGCCAGCAGTTACGACTCCACGCTCGGAAACACCATATATTTT.